The sequence of this TCR beta chain was determined in a study of response to subunit inactivated influenza vaccine. This clonotype has just one count. MiXCR was run by TCRdb on the RT-PCR reads, yielding one entry per CDR3 protein. The data show fewer than 250,000 distinct CDR3 sequences, around 14% seen once. Trimming removed 5 bases from V and 4 bases from J, with 17 bases in between. Germline assignment: CDR1 SEHNR and CDR2 FQNEAQ (reference sequence). The CDR3 loop spans 15 amino acids. This sample comprised CD8+ T cells sorted from PBMCs, obtained roughly 5 days after vaccination. The TCR comes from a man aged 50-59 years who received an inactivated influenza vaccine. This chain links TRBV7-9 with TRBJ2-5; D possibly matches TRBD1 or TRBD2 (5 bases each). The CDR3 bases are TGTGCCAGCAGCCCCCGGGACCGACTTCTAGAGACCCAGTACTTC. Residues: CASSPRDRLLETQYF.